This T cell receptor (beta chain) was recorded in a study of early T cells in non-severe SARS-CoV-2 infection. The CDR3 has 15 residues. Germline lookup yields CDR1 LGHDT and CDR2 YNNKEL (reference sequence). V lost 1 base, J lost 7 bases, and 5 bases stayed unmatched. Individual cDNA molecules carried attached unique molecular identifiers. Each CDR3 protein gets one entry after TCRdb re-called the 5' RACE reads with MiXCR. The sample lists roughly 51,000 distinct CDR3 sequences; around a tenth were seen once. The sample holds a few counts of this clonotype. Source material: whole blood. This sequence originates from an adult who was a healthcare worker with PCR-confirmed SARS-CoV-2 infection or an uninfected control (not recorded which). V and J are TRBV3-1 and TRBJ2-1, with 9 bases fitting TRBD2. CDR3 bases: TGTGCCAGCAGCCAAGGGGTAGCGGGAGCTAATGAGCAGTTCTTC. It yields the protein CASSQGVAGANEQFF.